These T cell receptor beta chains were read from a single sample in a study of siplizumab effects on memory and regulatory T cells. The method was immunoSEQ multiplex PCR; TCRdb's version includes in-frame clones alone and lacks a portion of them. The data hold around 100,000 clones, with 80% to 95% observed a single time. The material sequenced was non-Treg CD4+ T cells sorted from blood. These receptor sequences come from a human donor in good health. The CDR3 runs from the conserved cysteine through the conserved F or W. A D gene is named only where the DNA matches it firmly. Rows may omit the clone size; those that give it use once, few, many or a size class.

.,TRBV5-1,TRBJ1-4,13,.,TGCGCCAGCAGCCCGGGCCCAAATGAAAAACTGTTTTTT,CASSPGPNEKLFF
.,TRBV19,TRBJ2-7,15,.,TGTGCCAGTAGTTTTGGCGGGCTCAGCTCCTACGAGCAGTACTTC,CASSFGGLSSYEQYF
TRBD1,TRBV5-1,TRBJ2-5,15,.,TGCGCCAGCAGCGGGGGCAGGGGGTACCAAGAGACCCAGTACTTC,CASSGGRGYQETQYF
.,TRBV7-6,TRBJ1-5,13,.,TGTGCCAGCAGCTTAGGGGATAATCAGCCCCAGCATTTT,CASSLGDNQPQHF
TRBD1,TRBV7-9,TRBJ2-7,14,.,TGTGCCAGCAGCTCCGGGACAGGTCCCTACGAGCAGTACTTC,CASSSGTGPYEQYF
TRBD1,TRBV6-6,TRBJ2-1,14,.,TGTGCCAGCAGGACAGGGGGCTCCTACAATGAGCAGTTCTTC,CASRTGGSYNEQFF
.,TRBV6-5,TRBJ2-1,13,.,TGTGCCAGCAGTTACTCGATGGGGGGCCAGCAGTTCTTC,CASSYSMGGQQFF
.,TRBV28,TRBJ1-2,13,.,TGTGCCAGCAGGATCGACCATAACTATGGCTACACCTTC,CASRIDHNYGYTF
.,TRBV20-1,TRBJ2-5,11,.,TGCAGTGCTAGTGGCTACGAGACCCAGTACTTC,CSASGYETQYF
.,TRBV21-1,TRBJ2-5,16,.,TGTGCCAGCAGCAAAGCAAGGACAGGCAACCAAGAGACCCAGTACTTC,CASSKARTGNQETQYF
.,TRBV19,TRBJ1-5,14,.,TGTGCCAGTAGTATAGCTCCAGGTAATCAGCCCCAGCATTTT,CASSIAPGNQPQHF
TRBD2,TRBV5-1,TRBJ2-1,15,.,TGCGCCAGCAGCTTGGCCGGGAGGGAGTACAATGAGCAGTTCTTC,CASSLAGREYNEQFF
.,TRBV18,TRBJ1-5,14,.,TGTGCCAGCTCACCACGAAAGGGTCCTCAGCCCCAGCATTTT,CASSPRKGPQPQHF
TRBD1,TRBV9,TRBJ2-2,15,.,TGTGCCAGCAGCGTACAGGGGGTATTAGCCGGGGAGCTGTTTTTT,CASSVQGVLAGELFF
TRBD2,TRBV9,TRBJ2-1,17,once,TGTGCCAGCAGCGTCTTCCCCTCGACTAGCGGGAGTAACGAGCAGTTCTTC,CASSVFPSTSGSNEQFF
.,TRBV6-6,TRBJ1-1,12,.,TGTGCCAGCCTCAGGGTGGAAACTGAAGCTTTCTTT,CASLRVETEAFF
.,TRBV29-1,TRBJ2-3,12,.,TGCAGCGTTGACGGGAGCACAGATACGCAGTATTTT,CSVDGSTDTQYF
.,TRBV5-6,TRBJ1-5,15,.,TGTGCCAGCAGCTTGTCGGGGGCTGGCAATCAGCCCCAGCATTTT,CASSLSGAGNQPQHF
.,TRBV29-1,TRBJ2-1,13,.,TGCAGCGTCGGACAGTCTAGGGGCAATGAGCAGTTCTTC,CSVGQSRGNEQFF
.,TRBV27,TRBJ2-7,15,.,TGTGCCAGCACCCTACTTAACCTCGAGTCCTACGAGCAGTACTTC,CASTLLNLESYEQYF
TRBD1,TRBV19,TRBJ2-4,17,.,TGTGCCAGTAGTCTCAGGACAGGTGACCTAGCCAAAAACATTCAGTACTTC,CASSLRTGDLAKNIQYF
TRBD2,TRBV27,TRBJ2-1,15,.,TGTGCCAGCACCCGCACTAGCGGGATAGCGACCGAGCAGTTCTTC,CASTRTSGIATEQFF
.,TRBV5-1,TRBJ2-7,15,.,TGCGCCAGCAGCCCGACCACAGGGAACGGGTACGAGCAGTACTTC,CASSPTTGNGYEQYF
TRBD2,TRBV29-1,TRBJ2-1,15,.,TGCAGCACCTCACCCCGGACTAGCGGGAACAATGAGCAGTTCTTC,CSTSPRTSGNNEQFF
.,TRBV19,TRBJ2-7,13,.,TGTGCCAGTAGTATGGCGGGGCGGTACGAGCAGTACTTC,CASSMAGRYEQYF
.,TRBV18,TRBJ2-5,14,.,TGTGCCAGCTCACCGGCAGGGTCCGGAGAGACCCAGTACTTC,CASSPAGSGETQYF
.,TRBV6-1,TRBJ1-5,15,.,TGTGCCAGCAGTGAAGCAGGGCAGCAAAATCAGCCCCAGCATTTT,CASSEAGQQNQPQHF
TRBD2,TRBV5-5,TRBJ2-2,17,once,TGTGCCAGCAGCTTGGACGGGGCTAGCGGGCACACCGGGGAGCTGTTTTTT,CASSLDGASGHTGELFF
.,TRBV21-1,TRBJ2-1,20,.,TGTGCCAGCAGCAAAGGGGGGGCCCTTAACGGGACTAGCGGGATGTTTGAGCAGTTCTTC,CASSKGGALNGTSGMFEQFF
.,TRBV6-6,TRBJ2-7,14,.,TGTGCCAGCAGTTACGGGACCCGCTCCTACGAGCAGTACTTC,CASSYGTRSYEQYF
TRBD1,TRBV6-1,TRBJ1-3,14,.,TGTGCCAGCACCGGACAGGGTTTAGTGAGCACCATATATTTT,CASTGQGLVSTIYF
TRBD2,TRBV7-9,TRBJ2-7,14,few,TGTGCCAGCAGCAGGACTAGCGGACTCCTAGAGCAGTACTTC,CASSRTSGLLEQYF
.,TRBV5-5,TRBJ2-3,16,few,TGTGCCAGCAGCTTGGGTACTTTGGGGGGCACAGATACGCAGTATTTT,CASSLGTLGGTDTQYF
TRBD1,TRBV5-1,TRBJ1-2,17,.,TGCGCCAGCAGCTTGGCGGGACAGGGCCGGACCGGCTATGGCTACACCTTC,CASSLAGQGRTGYGYTF
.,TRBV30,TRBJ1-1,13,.,TGTGCCTGGAGTGTACAACTGAACACTGAAGCTTTCTTT,CAWSVQLNTEAFF
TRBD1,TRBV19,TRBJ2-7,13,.,TGTGCCAGTAAGGGGGCGGGCTGGTACGAGCAGTACTTC,CASKGAGWYEQYF